This TCR beta chain originates from a study of T cells after yellow fever vaccination. On this clonotype: Its antigen is not known.

Study-wide results and limits: Weaker overall was a secondary response that nonetheless peaked faster, on day 5 versus 15.

V lost 10 bases to trimming and J lost 2 bases; unmatched junction nucleotides: 5. Looked up from germline, CDR1 is MNHEY and CDR2 is SVGEGT. CDR3 length equals 13 residues. A 5'RACE template-switching step, the method used to make TCR cDNA, added a universal primer site and UMIs. Using its own MiXCR run on the 5' RACE reads, TCRdb lists one record per CDR3 protein. The top ten clones hold roughly 26% of a sample with 300,000 or so distinct CDR3 sequences, approximately 3.9% of them seen once. The receptor was derived from a man between 18 and 35 years old who received the YFV17D yellow fever vaccine. The input for sequencing was PBMCs, taken 5 days after the yellow fever booster vaccination. V and J are TRBV6-2 or TRBV6-3 and TRBJ2-3; 8 bases agree with TRBD1. In DNA, the CDR3 is TGTGCCACTCAGGGGGCGAACACAGATACGCAGTATTTT. Residues: CATQGANTDTQYF.